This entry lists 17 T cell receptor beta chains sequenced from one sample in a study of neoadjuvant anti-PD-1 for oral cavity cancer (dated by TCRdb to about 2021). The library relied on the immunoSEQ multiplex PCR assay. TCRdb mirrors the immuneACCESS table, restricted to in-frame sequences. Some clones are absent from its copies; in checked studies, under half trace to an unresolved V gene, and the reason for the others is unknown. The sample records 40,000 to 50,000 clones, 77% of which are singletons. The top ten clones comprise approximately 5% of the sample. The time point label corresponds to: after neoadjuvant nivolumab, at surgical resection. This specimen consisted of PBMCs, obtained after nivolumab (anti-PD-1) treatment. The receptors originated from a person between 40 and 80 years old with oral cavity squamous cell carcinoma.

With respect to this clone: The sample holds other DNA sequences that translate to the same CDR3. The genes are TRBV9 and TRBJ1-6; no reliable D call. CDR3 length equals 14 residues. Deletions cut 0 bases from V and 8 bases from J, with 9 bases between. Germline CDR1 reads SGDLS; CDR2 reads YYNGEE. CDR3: CASSVGGFDSPLHF. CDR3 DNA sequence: TGTGCCAGCAGCGTAGGGGGATTTGATTCACCCCTCCACTTT. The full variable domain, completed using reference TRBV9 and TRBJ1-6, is DSGVTQTPKHLITATGQRVTLRCSPRSGDLSVYWYQQSLDQGLQFLIQYYNGEERAKGNILERFSAQQFPDLHSELNLSSLELGDSALYFCASSVGGFDSPLHFGNGTRLTVT.

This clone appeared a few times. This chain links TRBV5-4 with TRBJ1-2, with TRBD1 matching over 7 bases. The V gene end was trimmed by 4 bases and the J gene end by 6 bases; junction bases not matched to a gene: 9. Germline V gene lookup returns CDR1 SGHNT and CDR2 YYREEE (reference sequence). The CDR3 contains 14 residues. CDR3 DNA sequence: TGTGCCAGCAGCCTGAGACAGGGTCTTCATGGCTACACCTTC. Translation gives CASSLRQGLHGYTF.

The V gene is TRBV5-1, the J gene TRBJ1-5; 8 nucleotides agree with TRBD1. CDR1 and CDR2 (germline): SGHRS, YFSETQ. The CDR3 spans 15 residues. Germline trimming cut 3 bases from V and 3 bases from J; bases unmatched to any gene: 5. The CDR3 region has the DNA TGCGCCAGCAGCTCCGGGACAGGATCCAATCAGCCCCAGCATTTT. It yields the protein CASSSGTGSNQPQHF. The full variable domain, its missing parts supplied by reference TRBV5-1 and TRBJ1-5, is KAGVTQTPRYLIKTRGQQVTLSCSPISGHRSVSWYQQTPGQGLQFLFEYFSETQRNKGNFPGRFSGRQFSNSRSEMNVSTLELGDSALYLCASSSGTGSNQPQHFGDGTRLSIL.

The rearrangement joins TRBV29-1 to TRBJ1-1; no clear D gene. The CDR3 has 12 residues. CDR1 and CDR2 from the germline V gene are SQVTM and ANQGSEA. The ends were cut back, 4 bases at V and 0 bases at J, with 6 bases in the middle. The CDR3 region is CSVGIMNTEAFF. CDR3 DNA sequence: TGCAGCGTTGGCATTATGAACACTGAAGCTTTCTTT.

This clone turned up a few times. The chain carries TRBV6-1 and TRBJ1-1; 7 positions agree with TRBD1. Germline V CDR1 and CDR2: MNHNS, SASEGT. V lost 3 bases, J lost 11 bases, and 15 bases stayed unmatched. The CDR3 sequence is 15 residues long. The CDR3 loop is CASSERTGLLKLAFF. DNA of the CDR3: TGTGCCAGCAGTGAGAGGACAGGACTTCTGAAGCTTGCTTTCTTT.

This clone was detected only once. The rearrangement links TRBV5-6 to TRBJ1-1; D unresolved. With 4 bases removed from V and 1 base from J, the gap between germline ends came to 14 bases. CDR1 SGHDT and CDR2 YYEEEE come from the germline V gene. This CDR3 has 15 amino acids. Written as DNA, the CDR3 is TGTGCCAGCAGCGGCGTTGGACGGTCGAACACTGAAGCTTTCTTT. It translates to CASSGVGRSNTEAFF.

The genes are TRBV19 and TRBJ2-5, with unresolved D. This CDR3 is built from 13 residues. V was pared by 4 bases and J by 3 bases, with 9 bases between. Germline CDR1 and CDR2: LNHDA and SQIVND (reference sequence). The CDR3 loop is CASSTGRKETQYF. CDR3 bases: TGTGCCAGTAGTACCGGACGGAAAGAGACCCAGTACTTC.

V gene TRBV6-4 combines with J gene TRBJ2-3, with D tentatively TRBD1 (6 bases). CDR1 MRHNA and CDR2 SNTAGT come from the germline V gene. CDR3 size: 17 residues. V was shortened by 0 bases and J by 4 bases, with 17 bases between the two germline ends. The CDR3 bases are TGTGCCAGCAGTGACTCGACGGGCCAGGGGTTTGCAGATACGCAGTATTTT. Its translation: CASSDSTGQGFADTQYF.

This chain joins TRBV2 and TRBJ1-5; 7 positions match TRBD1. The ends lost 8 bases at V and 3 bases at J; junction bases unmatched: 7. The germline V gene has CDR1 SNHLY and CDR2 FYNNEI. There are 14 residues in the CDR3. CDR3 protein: CASRQGGNNQPQHF. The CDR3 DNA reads TGTGCCAGCCGACAGGGAGGAAACAATCAGCCCCAGCATTTT.

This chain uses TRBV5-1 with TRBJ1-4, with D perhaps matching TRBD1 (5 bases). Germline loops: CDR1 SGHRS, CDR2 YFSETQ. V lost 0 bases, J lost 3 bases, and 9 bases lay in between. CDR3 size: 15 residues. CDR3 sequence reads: CASSLDRGANEKLFF. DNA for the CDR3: TGCGCCAGCAGCTTGGATAGGGGAGCTAATGAAAAACTGTTTTTT.

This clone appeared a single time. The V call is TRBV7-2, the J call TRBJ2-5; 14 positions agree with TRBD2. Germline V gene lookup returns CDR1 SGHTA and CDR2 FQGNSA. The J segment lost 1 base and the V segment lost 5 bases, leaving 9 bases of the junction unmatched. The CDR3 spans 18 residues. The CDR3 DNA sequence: TGTGCCAGCAGCGCCAGACTAGCGGGAGGGAGGTCCCAAGAGACCCAGTACTTC. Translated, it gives CASSARLAGGRSQETQYF.

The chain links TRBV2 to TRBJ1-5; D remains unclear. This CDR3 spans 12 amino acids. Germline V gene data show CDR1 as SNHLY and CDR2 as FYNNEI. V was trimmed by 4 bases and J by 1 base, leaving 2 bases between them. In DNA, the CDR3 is TGTGCCAGCAGTGGGAGCAATCAGCCCCAGCATTTT. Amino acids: CASSGSNQPQHF.

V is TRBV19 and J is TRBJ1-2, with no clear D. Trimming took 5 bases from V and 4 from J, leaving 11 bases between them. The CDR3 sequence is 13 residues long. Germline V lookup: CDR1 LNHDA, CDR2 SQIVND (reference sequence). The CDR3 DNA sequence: TGTGCCAGTAGTGTCGACAAATCCTATGGCTACACCTTC. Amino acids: CASSVDKSYGYTF.

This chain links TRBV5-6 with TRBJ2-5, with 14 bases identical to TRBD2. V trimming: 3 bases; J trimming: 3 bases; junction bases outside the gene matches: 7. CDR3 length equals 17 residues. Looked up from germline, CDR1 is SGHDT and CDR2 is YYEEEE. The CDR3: CASSWGLAGALEETQYF. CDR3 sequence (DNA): TGTGCCAGCAGCTGGGGACTAGCGGGGGCCTTAGAAGAGACCCAGTACTTC. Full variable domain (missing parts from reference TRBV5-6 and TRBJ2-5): DAGVTQSPTHLIKTRGQQVTLRCSPKSGHDTVSWYQQALGQGPQFIFQYYEEEERQRGNFPDRFSGHQFPNYSSELNVNALLLGDSALYLCASSWGLAGALEETQYFGPGTRLLVL.

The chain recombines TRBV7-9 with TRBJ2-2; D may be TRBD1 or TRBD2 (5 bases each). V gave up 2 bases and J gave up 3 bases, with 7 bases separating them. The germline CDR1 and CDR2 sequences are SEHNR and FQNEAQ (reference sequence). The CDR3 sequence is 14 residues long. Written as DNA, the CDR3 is TGTGCCAGCAGCTTACCGGGACACACCGGGGAGCTGTTTTTT. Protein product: CASSLPGHTGELFF.

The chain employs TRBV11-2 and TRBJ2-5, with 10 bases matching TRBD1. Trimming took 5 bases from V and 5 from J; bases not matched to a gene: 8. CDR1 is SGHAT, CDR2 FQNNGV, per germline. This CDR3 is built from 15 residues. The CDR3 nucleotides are TGTGCCAGCAGCCTGGGACAGGGGCGGAGTGAGACCCAGTACTTC. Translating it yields CASSLGQGRSETQYF.

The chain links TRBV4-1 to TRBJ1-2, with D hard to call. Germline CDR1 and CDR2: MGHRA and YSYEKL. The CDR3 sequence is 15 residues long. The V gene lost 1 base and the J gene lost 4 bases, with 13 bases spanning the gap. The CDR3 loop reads CASSQVYTVGYGYTF. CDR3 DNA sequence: TGCGCCAGCAGCCAAGTCTATACAGTAGGCTATGGCTACACCTTC.